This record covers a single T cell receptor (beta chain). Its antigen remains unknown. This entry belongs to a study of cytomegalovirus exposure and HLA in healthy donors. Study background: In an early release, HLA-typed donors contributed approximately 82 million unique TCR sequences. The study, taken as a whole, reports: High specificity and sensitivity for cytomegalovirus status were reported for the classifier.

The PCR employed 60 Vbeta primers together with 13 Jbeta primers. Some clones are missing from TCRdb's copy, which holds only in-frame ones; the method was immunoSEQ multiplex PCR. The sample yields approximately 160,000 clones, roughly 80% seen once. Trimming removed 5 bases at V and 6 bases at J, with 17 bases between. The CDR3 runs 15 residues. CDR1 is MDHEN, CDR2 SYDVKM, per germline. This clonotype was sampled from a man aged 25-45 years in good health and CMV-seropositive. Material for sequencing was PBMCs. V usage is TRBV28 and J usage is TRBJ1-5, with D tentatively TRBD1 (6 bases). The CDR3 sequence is CASSVPQGISQPQHF. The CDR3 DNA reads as TGTGCCAGCAGTGTACCGCAGGGGATTAGTCAGCCCCAGCATTTT. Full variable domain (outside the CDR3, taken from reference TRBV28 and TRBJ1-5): DVKVTQSSRYLVKRTGEKVFLECVQDMDHENMFWYRQDPGLGLRLIYFSYDVKMKEKGDIPEGYSVSREKKERFSLILESASTNQTSMYLCASSVPQGISQPQHFGDGTRLSIL.